This entry concerns a single TCR beta chain. Its specificity is unknown. These data originate in a study of beta chain features in type 1 diabetes. Study conclusions and caveats: Type 1 diabetes patients had moderately but significantly shorter TCRB CDR3s in all four CD4+ subsets.

Germline CDR1 SGHAT, CDR2 FQNNGV. V was pared by 1 base and J by 3 bases, with 6 bases of the junction left unmatched. This CDR3 has 16 residues. The investigators reverse transcribed all of the isolated RNA, so they sequenced expressed TCRB transcripts. Libraries were prepared by immunoSEQ multiplex PCR; TCRdb keeps only in-frame clonotypes and omits some of them. The table includes about 99,000 clones, roughly 28% detected once. The genes are TRBV11-2 and TRBJ2-3; 8 bases line up with TRBD1. Sequenced: central memory CD4+ T cells from blood. The origin of this receptor is a woman aged 18-29 years with type 1 diabetes. The CDR3 nucleotides read TGTGCCAGCAGCTTAGTTTCAGGGGGCGCGACAGATACGCAGTATTTT. This gives the protein CASSLVSGGATDTQYF.